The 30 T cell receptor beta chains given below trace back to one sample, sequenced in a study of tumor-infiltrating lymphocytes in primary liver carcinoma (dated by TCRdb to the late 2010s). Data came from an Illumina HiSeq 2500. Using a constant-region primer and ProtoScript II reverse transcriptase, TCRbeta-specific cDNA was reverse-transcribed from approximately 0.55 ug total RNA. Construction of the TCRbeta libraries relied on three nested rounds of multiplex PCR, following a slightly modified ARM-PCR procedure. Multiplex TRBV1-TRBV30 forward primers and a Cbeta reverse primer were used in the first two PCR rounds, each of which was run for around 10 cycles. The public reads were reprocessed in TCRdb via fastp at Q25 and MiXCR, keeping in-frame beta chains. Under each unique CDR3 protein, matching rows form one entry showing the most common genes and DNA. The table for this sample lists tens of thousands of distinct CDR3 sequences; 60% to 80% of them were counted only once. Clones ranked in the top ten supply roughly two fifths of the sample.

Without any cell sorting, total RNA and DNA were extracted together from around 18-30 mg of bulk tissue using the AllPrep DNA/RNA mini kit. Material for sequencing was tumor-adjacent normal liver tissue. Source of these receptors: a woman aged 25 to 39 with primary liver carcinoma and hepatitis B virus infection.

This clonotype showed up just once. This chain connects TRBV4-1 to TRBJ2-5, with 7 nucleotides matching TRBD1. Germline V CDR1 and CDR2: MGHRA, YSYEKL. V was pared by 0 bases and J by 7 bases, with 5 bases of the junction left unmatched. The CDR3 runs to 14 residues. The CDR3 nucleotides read TGCGCCAGCAGCCAAGAAGACAGGGCCCTGACCCAGTACTTC. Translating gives CASSQEDRALTQYF.

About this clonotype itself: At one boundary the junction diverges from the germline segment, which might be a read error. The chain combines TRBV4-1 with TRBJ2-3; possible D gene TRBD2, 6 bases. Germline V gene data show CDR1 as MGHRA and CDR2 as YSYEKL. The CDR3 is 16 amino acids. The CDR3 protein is CASSQLRDLSTDTQYF. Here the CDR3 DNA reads TGTGCCAGCAGCCAGCTCCGGGACTTGAGCACAGATACGCAGTATTTT.

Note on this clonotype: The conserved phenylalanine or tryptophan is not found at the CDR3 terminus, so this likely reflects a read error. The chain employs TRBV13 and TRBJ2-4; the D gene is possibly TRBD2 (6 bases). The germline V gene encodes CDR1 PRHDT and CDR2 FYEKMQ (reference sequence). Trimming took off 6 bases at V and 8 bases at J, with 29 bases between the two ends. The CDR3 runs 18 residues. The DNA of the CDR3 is TGTGCCAGCAGTTCCGCGGGGACTGGCGGAGGGTCGGATGACATTCAGTACTCC. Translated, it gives CASSSAGTGGGSDDIQYS.

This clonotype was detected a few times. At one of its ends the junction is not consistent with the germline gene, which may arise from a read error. The DNA of the CDR3 is TGTGCCAGCAGATGTACAGGGGGGAGGGCTGCAGCTTCCTTT. Translating gives CASRCTGGRAAASF. The J gene is TRBJ1-1, the V gene TRBV11-2; 8 positions match TRBD1. There are 14 residues in the CDR3. The V gene's germline CDR1 is SGHAT and CDR2 FQNNGV.

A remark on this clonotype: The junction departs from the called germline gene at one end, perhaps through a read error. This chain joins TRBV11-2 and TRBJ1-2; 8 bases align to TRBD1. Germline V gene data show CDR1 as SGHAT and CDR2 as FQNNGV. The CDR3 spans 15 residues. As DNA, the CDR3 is TGTACCAGCAGCCGCAGGGGGCGCGGGGACTATGGCTACAGTTTC. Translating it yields CTSSRRGRGDYGYSF.

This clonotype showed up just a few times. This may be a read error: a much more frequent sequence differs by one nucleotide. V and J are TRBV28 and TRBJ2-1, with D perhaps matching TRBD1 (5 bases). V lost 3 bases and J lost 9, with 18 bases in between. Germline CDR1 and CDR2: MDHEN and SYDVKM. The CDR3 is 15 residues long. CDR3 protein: CASSFFRAGPSEQFF. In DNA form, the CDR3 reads TGTGCCAGCAGTTTCTTCCGGGCAGGGCCGAGTGAGCAGTTCTTC.

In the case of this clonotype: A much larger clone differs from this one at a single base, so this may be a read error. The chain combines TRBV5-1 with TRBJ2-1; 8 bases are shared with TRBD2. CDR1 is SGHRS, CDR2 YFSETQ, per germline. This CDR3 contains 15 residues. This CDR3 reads CARSSREVSYNEQFF. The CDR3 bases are TGCGCCAGGAGCTCGCGGGAGGTCTCCTACAATGAGCAGTTCTTC.

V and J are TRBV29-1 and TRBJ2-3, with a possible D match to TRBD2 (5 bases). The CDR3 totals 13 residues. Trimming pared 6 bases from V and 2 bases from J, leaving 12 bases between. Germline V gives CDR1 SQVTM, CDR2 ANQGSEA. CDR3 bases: TGCAGCGTGGGATGGGGAGCCACAGATACGCAGTATTTT. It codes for CSVGWGATDTQYF.

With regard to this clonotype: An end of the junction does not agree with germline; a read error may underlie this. The CDR3 nucleotides are TGTGCCTGGAGAACTAGTCGGGGTAGAGTCTATAGCTACACCTTC. This encodes CAWRTSRGRVYSYTF. The chain has TRBV30 and TRBJ1-2; D is undetermined. The CDR3 length is 15 residues. Looked up from germline, CDR1 is GTSNPN and CDR2 is SVGIG (reference sequence).

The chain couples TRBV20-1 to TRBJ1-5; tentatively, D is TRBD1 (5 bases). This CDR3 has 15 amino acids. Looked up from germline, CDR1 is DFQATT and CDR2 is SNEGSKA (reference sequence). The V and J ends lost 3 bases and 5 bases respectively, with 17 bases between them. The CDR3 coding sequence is TGCAGTGCTAGGAGGGCAGGGAAGGAGGATCAGCCCCAGCATTTT. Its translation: CSARRAGKEDQPQHF.

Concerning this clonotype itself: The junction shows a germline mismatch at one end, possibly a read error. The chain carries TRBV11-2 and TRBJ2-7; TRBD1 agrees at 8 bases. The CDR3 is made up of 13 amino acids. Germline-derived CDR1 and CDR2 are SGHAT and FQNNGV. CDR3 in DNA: TGTGCCAGCGTAGGGGACAGGACCTACGAGGAGAACTTC. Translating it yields CASVGDRTYEENF.

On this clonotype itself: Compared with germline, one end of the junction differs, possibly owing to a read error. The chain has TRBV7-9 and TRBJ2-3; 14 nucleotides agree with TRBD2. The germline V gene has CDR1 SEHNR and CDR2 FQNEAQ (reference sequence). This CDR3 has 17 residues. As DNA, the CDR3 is TGTACCAGCAGCCCTGGGACTAGCGGGAGTAGGACAGATACGCAGTATTTT. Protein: CTSSPGTSGSRTDTQYF.

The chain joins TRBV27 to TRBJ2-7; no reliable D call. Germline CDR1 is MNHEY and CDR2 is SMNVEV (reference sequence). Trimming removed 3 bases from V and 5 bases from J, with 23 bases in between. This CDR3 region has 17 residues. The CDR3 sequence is CASSLFPGGSPAHEQYF. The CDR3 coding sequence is TGTGCCAGCAGTTTGTTTCCGGGCGGCAGCCCAGCCCACGAGCAGTACTTC.

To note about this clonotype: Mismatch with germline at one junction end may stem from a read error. This chain's CDR3 is CAWTLYTRELFF. CDR3 coding DNA: TGTGCGTGGACCCTTTACACCAGGGAGCTGTTTTTT. V is TRBV30 and J is TRBJ2-2; no reliable D call. The CDR3 is 12 residues long. Germline CDR1 reads GTSNPN; CDR2 reads SVGIG (reference sequence).

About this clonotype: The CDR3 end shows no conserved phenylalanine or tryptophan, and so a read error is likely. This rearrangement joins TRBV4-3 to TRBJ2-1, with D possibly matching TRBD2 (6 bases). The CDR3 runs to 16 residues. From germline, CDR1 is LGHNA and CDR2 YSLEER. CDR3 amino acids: CASSQDAGCSYNEQFS. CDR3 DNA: TGTGCCAGCAGCCAAGATGCGGGATGCTCCTACAATGAGCAGTTCTCC.

The CDR3 loop reads CAGPGGASSDTQYF. CDR3 nucleotides: TGTGCCGGACCCGGGGGAGCAAGTTCGGATACGCAGTATTTT. J is TRBJ2-3 and V is TRBV2; D possibly corresponds to TRBD2 (6 bases). Germline CDR1 reads SNHLY; CDR2 reads FYNNEI. Trimming took off 11 bases at V and 6 bases at J, with 21 bases between the two ends. This CDR3 comprises 14 residues.

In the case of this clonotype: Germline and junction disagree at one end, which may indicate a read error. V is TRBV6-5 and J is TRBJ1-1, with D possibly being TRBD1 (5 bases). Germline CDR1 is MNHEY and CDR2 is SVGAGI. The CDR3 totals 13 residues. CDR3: CASSYQGNTEAFF. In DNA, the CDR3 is TGTGCCAGCAGTTACCAGGGAAACACTGAGGCTTTCTTT.

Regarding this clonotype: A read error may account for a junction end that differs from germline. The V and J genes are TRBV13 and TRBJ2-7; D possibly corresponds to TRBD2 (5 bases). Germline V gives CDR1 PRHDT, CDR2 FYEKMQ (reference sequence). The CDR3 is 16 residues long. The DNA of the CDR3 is TGTGCCAGCAGTTTCACACCGGGAAAGGGTGTTTACGAGCAGTATTTC. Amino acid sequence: CASSFTPGKGVYEQYF.

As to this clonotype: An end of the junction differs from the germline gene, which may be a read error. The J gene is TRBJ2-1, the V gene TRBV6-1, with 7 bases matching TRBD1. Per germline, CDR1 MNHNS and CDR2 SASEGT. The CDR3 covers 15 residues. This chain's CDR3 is CASSEDGRGNNEQLF. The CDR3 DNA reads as TGTGCCAGCAGTGAAGACGGCAGGGGGAACAATGAGCAGCTCTTC.

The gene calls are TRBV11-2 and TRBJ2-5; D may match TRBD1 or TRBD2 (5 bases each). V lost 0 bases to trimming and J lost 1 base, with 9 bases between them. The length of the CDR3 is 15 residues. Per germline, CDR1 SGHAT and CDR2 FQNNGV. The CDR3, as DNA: TGTGCCAGCAGCTTAGACTCCGGGACCCAAGAGACCCAGTACTTC. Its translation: CASSLDSGTQETQYF.

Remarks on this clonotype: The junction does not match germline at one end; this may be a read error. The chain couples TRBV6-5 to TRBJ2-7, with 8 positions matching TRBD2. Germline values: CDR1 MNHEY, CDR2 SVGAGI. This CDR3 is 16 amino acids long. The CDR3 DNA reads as TGTGCCAGGAGTACGACCTTAATAGCGGGAAAAAACGAGCAGTATTTC. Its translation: CARSTTLIAGKNEQYF.

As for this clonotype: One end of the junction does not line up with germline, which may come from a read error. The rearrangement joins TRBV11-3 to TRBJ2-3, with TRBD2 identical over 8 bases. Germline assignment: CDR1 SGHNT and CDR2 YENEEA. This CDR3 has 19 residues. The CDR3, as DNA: TGTGCCAGCAGCTTAGGTTTTGGAGCGGGAGCAGTGGGCACAGATATGCAGTATTTT. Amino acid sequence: CASSLGFGAGAVGTDMQYF.

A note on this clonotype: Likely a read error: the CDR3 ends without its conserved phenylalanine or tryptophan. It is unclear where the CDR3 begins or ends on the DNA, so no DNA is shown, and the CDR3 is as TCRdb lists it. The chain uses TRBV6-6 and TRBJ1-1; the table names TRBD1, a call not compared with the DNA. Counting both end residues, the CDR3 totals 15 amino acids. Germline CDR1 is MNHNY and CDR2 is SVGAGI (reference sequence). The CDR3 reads CASSYGPDGNTEVFL.

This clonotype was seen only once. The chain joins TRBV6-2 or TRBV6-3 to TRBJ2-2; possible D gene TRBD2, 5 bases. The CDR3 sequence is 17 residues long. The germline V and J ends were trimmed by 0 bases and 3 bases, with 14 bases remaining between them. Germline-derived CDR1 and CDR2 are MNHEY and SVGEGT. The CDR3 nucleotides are TGTGCCAGCAGTTACTCCCCCGGGGAGAGAGACACCGGGGAGCTGTTTTTT. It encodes CASSYSPGERDTGELFF.

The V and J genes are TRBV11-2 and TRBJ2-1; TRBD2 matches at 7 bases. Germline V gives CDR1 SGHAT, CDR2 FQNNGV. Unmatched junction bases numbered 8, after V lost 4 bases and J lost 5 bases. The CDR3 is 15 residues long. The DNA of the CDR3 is TGTGCCAGCAGCTGGGGGGGACCAGGGAACAATGAGCAGTTCTTC. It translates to CASSWGGPGNNEQFF.

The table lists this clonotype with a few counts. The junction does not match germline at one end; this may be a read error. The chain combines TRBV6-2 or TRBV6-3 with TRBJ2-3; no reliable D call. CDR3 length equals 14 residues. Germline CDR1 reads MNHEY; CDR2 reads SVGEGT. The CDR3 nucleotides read TGCGCCAGCAGTTTATCGGAAACTACATATACGCAGTATTTT. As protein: CASSLSETTYTQYF.

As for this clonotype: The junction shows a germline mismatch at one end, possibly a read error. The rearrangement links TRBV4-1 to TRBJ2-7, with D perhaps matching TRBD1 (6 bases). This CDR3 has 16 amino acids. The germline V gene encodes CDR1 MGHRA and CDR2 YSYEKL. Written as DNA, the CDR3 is TGCGCCAGAAGCCAAGATCCCCGGAACAGGGTTCAAGAGCAGTACTTC. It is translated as CARSQDPRNRVQEQYF.

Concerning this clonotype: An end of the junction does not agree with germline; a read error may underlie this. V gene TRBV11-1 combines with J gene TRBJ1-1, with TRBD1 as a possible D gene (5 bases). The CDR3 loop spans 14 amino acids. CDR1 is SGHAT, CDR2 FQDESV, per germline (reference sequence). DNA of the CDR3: TGTGCCAGCGGCTTAGGGCAGGGCTATACTGAAGCTTTCTTT. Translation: CASGLGQGYTEAFF.

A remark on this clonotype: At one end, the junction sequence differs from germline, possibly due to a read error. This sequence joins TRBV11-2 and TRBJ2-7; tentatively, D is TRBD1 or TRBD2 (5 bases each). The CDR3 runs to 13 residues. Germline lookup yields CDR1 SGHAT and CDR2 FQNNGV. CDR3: CASKRGNGAKQYF. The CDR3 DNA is TGTGCTAGCAAAAGGGGTAACGGGGCTAAGCAGTACTTC.

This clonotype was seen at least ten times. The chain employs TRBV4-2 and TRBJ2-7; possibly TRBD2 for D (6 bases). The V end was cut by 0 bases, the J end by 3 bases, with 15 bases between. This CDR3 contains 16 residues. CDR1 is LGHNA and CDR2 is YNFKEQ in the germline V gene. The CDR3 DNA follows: TGTGCCAGCAGCCAAGACGGGGGACTCCCTCTCTACGAGCAGTACTTC. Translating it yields CASSQDGGLPLYEQYF.